This record concerns one T cell receptor beta chain sequence. Its antigen remains undetermined. Base qualities were left out, and no much larger clone turns up one base away. Library creation used the immunoSEQ multiplex PCR assay. RNA was extracted from all samples and reverse transcribed into cDNA as template for TCR sequencing. First-strand cDNA was synthesized with SuperScript III using a 2:1 mix of oligo-dT and random hexamers. A synthetic immune receptor repertoire was used to measure amplification bias, and any remaining bias was corrected computationally. From the authors' description of their analysis: Raw reads were preprocessed to remove errors, and CDR3 was defined according to IMGT conventions as the region from the conserved cysteine to phenylalanine. Clonality was computed by normalizing Shannon entropy by log2 of the number of productive unique TCRs and subtracting the result from 1. Whether each scalp clone was CD4 or CD8 was inferred by checking scalp TCRbeta sequences against the CD4 and CD8 repertoires from sorted blood. TCRdb re-hosts the immuneACCESS table, in-frame sequences only. Its copies lack some clones; in the studies checked, an unresolved V gene accounts for under half of them, and the cause for the rest is not known. That table supplies the V and J calls and clone size; D and trimming were determined from the DNA. Across this sample there are under 250,000 clones, with under 70% seen only once. 0.95% to 1.5% of the sample rests with the top ten.

These data belong to a study of CD8+ T cells in alopecia areata (dated by TCRdb to the late 2010s). Some background on the complete study: Treated patients were enrolled in an open-label pilot trial of oral tofacitinib, 5 to 10 mg twice daily, for moderate-to-severe alopecia areata. Tofacitinib-treated patients had biopsies at baseline and at 4 and 24 weeks of treatment, with a later scalp biopsy in several patients. In treated patients, disease severity was measured using the SALT score, which gives the percentage of scalp surface area affected. In both human patients and the C3H/HeJ mouse model, the study applied high-throughput TCRbeta sequencing to look at T cell clonal expansion in alopecia areata. RNA was obtained with the PAXgene miRNA kit for fixed scalp, the miRNeasy kit for PBMCs, and the RNeasy kit for mouse skin. TCRbeta CDR3 regions were amplified by immunoSEQ multiplex PCR with 35 Vbeta forward and 13 Jbeta reverse primers. Scalp clonality was compared among normal scalp (n=4), patchy alopecia areata scalp (n=8), and alopecia totalis/universalis scalp (n=8). Human TCRbeta sequencing covered scalp tissue and sorted CD4+ and CD8+ peripheral blood T cells from patchy and totalis/universalis alopecia areata patients and healthy controls. Patients received tofacitinib for 6 to 18 months and were then followed off drug for 6 months to check for delayed response and recurrence. The full study reports these points: Because the treated cohort was small and had only one nonresponder, larger studies are needed to examine links between baseline CD8+ expansion and response. Compared with normal scalp, lesional scalp had higher clonality and more expanded CD8+ clones, particularly in alopecia totalis/universalis, a pattern that suggests antigenic drive. During tofacitinib treatment, many expanded lesional clones remained in scalp and blood, and this persistence may partly explain relapse after treatment is stopped. Resident alphabeta T cells in normal human skin are also sequenced, complicating scalp TCR repertoire analysis, unlike mouse skin dominated by gammadelta T cells. TCR sequences shared between patients were less clear than in mice, possibly partly because of HLA diversity in the patient population. Tofacitinib significantly lowered scalp clonality and the number of expanded CD8+ clones among the top 100 scalp clones.

Explained via the paper, the treatment or condition label denotes: oral pan-JAK inhibitor, 5-10 mg twice daily. From alopecia areata patients, peripheral blood was collected along with lesional scalp punch biopsies. After PBMCs were isolated by density centrifugation and stained for CD3, CD4 and CD8, a FACSAria was used to sort CD4+ and CD8+ T cells. The germline V gene yields LGHNA for CDR1 and YSLEER for CDR2. The germline V end is reduced by 0 bases and the J end by 8 bases; junction bases left unmatched: 9. There are 15 amino acids in the CDR3, from cysteine to phenylalanine inclusive. The entry retains the CDR3 DNA only, 45 bases that are in frame from base 1.

The source is a human donor with alopecia areata. Here the sequenced sample was CD4+ T cells sorted from blood, taken around week 46, from a patient treated with tofacitinib. The rearranged segments are TRBV4-3 and TRBJ2-7, and TRBD2 matches 8 of the central bases. The DNA is TGCGCCAGCAGCCAAGATAACGGGGGGGGAAGAAAGCAGTACTTC. Its protein is CASSQDNGGGRKQYF.